This is a list of T cell receptor beta chains from one sample in a study of regulatory T cells in long-lasting Graves disease. TCRdb passed the multiplex PCR reads through MiXCR, listing each CDR3 protein once. The profile shows 550,000 to 600,000 distinct CDR3 sequences, approximately 16% of them singletons. These data are also associated with another study on T cells in Graves' hyperthyroidism and ophthalmopathy.

The sample in question was peripheral blood mononuclear cells (PBMCs), obtained at new diagnosis, from a patient treated with antithyroid drugs. All receptors come from a man between 18 and 35 years old with Graves disease. The CDR3 runs from the conserved cysteine through the conserved F or W. Each record gives: CDR3 length, D gene, clone size, J gene, V gene, CDR3 protein, CDR3 DNA. The D gene is left open where the match is weak. Clone size is stated in some rows and not others, as once, few, many or a class when expanded.

15,NA,many,TRBJ1-5,TRBV6-1,CASRRTELSNQPQHF,TGTGCCAGCAGGCGGACAGAGCTTAGCAATCAGCCCCAGCATTTT
13,NA,many,TRBJ2-3,TRBV6-1,CASIGLSTDTQYF,TGTGCCAGCATAGGGTTAAGCACAGATACGCAGTATTTT
14,NA,many,TRBJ2-7,TRBV12-3/TRBV12-4,CASSPRLTPYEQYF,TGTGCCAGCAGTCCTAGACTTACCCCCTACGAGCAGTACTTC
15,TRBD2,many,TRBJ2-1,TRBV5-1,CASSLVLAGDNEQFF,TGCGCCAGCAGCTTGGTACTAGCGGGAGACAATGAGCAGTTCTTC
12,NA,many,TRBJ2-1,TRBV20-1,CSARDLAYEQFF,TGCAGTGCTAGAGATCTAGCTTACGAGCAGTTCTTC
13,NA,NA,TRBJ1-2,TRBV5-4,CASSFPRGNGYTF,TGTGCCAGCAGCTTTCCCAGGGGCAATGGCTACACCTTC
15,TRBD2,many,TRBJ2-5,TRBV30,CAWSVGRAFSETQYF,TGTGCCTGGAGTGTCGGGAGGGCCTTTTCAGAGACCCAGTACTTC
14,NA,NA,TRBJ1-2,TRBV11-3,CASTRTATNYGYTF,TGTGCCAGCACCAGGACGGCAACTAACTATGGCTACACCTTC
15,NA,many,TRBJ2-4,TRBV28,CASTRATLAKNIQYF,TGTGCCAGTACTAGGGCCACCTTAGCCAAAAACATTCAGTACTTC
12,NA,many,TRBJ2-7,TRBV28,CGTTGTSYEQYF,TGTGGCACCACCGGGACTTCCTACGAGCAGTACTTC